This is a list of T cell receptor beta chains from one sample in a study of T cell responses to AZD1222 COVID-19 vaccine. The repertoire was sequenced with immunoSEQ multiplex PCR; TCRdb's copy has only in-frame clones and lacks some. The sample has 160,000 or so clones; about 88% are singletons. Here the sequenced sample was peripheral blood, taken after recovery from COVID-19. Receptors were obtained from an adult who had recovered from COVID-19. Both conserved end residues are part of each CDR3. A D gene is named only where the DNA matches it firmly. The listing skips clone size in some rows; elsewhere it reads once, few, many or a size class.

>.|TRBD1|TRBJ1-2|14|TRBV18
TGTGCCAGCTCGCCTGACAGGGGGCCGAGCGGCTACACCTTC
CASSPDRGPSGYTF
>.|.|TRBJ2-2|18|TRBV19
TGTGCCAGTAGTCCAGAGACGTGGAGGCAGGGAAACACCGGGGAGCTGTTTTTT
CASSPETWRQGNTGELFF
>.|TRBD2|TRBJ2-5|15|TRBV11-1
TGTGCCAGCAGCTCCATAGCGGGAGGAGTAGAGACCCAGTACTTC
CASSSIAGGVETQYF
>.|TRBD1|TRBJ2-7|15|TRBV15
TGTGCCACCAGCAGAGGGGGGACAGGGATCAACGAGCAGTACTTC
CATSRGGTGINEQYF
>.|TRBD1|TRBJ2-3|16|TRBV28
TGTGCCAGCAGTTGGGGACAGGGGGCTGGCACAGATACGCAGTATTTT
CASSWGQGAGTDTQYF
>few|.|TRBJ1-3|14|TRBV28
TGTGCCAGCACCCTACAGGGACCTGGAAACACCATATATTTT
CASTLQGPGNTIYF
>many|TRBD1|TRBJ1-2|16|TRBV5-6
TGTGCCAGCAGCTTCCGTGGACAGGGCGAGGCACGGGGCTACACCTTC
CASSFRGQGEARGYTF
>.|TRBD1|TRBJ1-2|13|TRBV14
TGTGCCAGCAGCCATGGACAGGGCTATGGCTACACCTTC
CASSHGQGYGYTF
>.|.|TRBJ2-4|13|TRBV18
TGTGCCAGCTCACCACGGTCTCAAAACATTCAGTACTTC
CASSPRSQNIQYF
>once|.|TRBJ2-2|15|TRBV7-8
TGTGCCAGCAGCCACCGGACTACTCACACCGGGGAGCTGTTTTTT
CASSHRTTHTGELFF
>.|.|TRBJ2-7|15|TRBV7-3
TGTGCCAGCAGCTTAACCGGCGGGATCTCCTACGAGCAGTACTTC
CASSLTGGISYEQYF
>once|TRBD2|TRBJ2-7|15|TRBV4-3
TGCGCCAGCAGCCAAACACTAGCGGGTACCTACGAGCAGTACTTC
CASSQTLAGTYEQYF
>.|TRBD2|TRBJ2-1|14|TRBV18
TGTGCCAGCTCACCACAAAGTAGCGGGAGTGAGCAGTTCTTC
CASSPQSSGSEQFF
>.|.|TRBJ2-7|12|TRBV6-2/TRBV6-3
TGTGCCAGCAGTTATATTCACTACGAGCAGTACTTC
CASSYIHYEQYF
>.|TRBD1|TRBJ2-7|13|TRBV6-5
TGTGCCAGCAGGGAGACAGGGGGCTACGAGCAGTACTTC
CASRETGGYEQYF
>.|TRBD1|TRBJ2-7|15|TRBV28
TGTGCCAGCAGTTCACAGGGGGGATACGGGTACGAGCAGTACTTC
CASSSQGGYGYEQYF
>.|.|TRBJ2-3|13|TRBV28
TGTGCCAGCAGGCGGGACCAGGGGGATACGCAGTATTTT
CASRRDQGDTQYF
>.|TRBD1|TRBJ2-3|15|TRBV6-5
TGTGCCAGCAGAAGAATGACAGGGGTGACAGATACGCAGTATTTT
CASRRMTGVTDTQYF
>.|.|TRBJ1-4|15|TRBV21-1
TGTGCCAGCCCCGTTGCGACAGTGAATAATGAAAAACTGTTTTTT
CASPVATVNNEKLFF
>few|TRBD1|TRBJ1-6|15|TRBV19
TGTGCCAGTACCCGGACAGGGGATTATAATTCACCCCTCCACTTT
CASTRTGDYNSPLHF
>.|TRBD2|TRBJ2-2|16|TRBV11-2
TGTGCCAGCAGCTTAGTGACTAGCGGGAGTGGCGGGGAGCTGTTTTTT
CASSLVTSGSGGELFF
>.|.|TRBJ2-5|15|TRBV27
TGTGCCAGCAGTTTATCGAGTACAGGGATAGAGACCCAGTACTTC
CASSLSSTGIETQYF
>.|.|TRBJ2-1|16|TRBV28
TGTGCCAGCAGTTTAAGTCTGGCTAGCGTTCGCAATGAGCAGTTCTTC
CASSLSLASVRNEQFF
>.|.|TRBJ1-2|15|TRBV27
TGTGCCAGCAGTCCAGCCGGAAGTTATAACTATGGCTACACCTTC
CASSPAGSYNYGYTF
>.|.|TRBJ2-4|15|TRBV6-1
TGTGCCAGCAGTGAAGGACCAGGAGCCAAAAACATTCAGTACTTC
CASSEGPGAKNIQYF
>.|.|TRBJ2-2|16|TRBV28
TGTGCCAGCACTCCCCGTCTAGGAAGCTTCCCCGGGGAGCTGTTTTTT
CASTPRLGSFPGELFF
>.|.|TRBJ2-7|16|TRBV7-8
TGTGCCAGCAGCTTAGGGGGATGGGACGGAGCCTACGAGCAGTACTTC
CASSLGGWDGAYEQYF
>.|TRBD1|TRBJ2-7|12|TRBV29-1
TGCAGCGTTGTAGCAGGGGGCTACGAGCAGTACTTC
CSVVAGGYEQYF
>few|.|TRBJ1-3|11|TRBV7-9
TGTGCCAGCGCTGCTGGAAACACCATATATTTT
CASAAGNTIYF
>.|.|TRBJ1-4|14|TRBV5-4
TGTGCCAGCAGCCGGAAGGAGGGTCGGGAAAAACTGTTTTTT
CASSRKEGREKLFF
>.|.|TRBJ1-1|16|TRBV19
TGTGCCAGTAGTATAGAGGGTTTTGGACAGAAGACTGAAGCTTTCTTT
CASSIEGFGQKTEAFF
>.|.|TRBJ2-2|16|TRBV5-1
TGCGCCAGCCGTGACCCGGGCAGGGGGGACACCGGGGAGCTGTTTTTT
CASRDPGRGDTGELFF
>.|.|TRBJ1-4|14|TRBV14
TGTGCCAGCAGCCAACGAACCCCCAATGAAAAACTGTTTTTT
CASSQRTPNEKLFF
>.|.|TRBJ2-5|14|TRBV2
TGTGCCAGCAGTACCCCGTGGAGTGAAGAGACCCAGTACTTC
CASSTPWSEETQYF
>.|.|TRBJ2-5|12|TRBV2
TGTGCCAGCTCCCTGGGGGAAGAGACCCAGTACTTC
CASSLGEETQYF
>.|TRBD2|TRBJ2-7|19|TRBV7-4
TGTGCCAGCAGCCGGACGTACGGACTAGCGGGTCGAAGCTCCTACGAGCAGTACTTC
CASSRTYGLAGRSSYEQYF
>once|TRBD1|TRBJ2-6|18|TRBV9
TGTGCCAGCAGCGTACGGGCGGGGGACAGGGTTGGGGCCAACGTCCTGACTTTC
CASSVRAGDRVGANVLTF
>.|.|TRBJ1-6|13|TRBV7-3
TGTGCCAGCAGCCTGGGGGAGGGGTCACCCCTCCACTTT
CASSLGEGSPLHF
>once|TRBD1|TRBJ2-1|15|TRBV19
TGTGCCAGTAGTCTCGGACAGGGCAACTACAATGAGCAGTTCTTC
CASSLGQGNYNEQFF
>.|.|TRBJ2-3|16|TRBV7-3
TGTGCCAGCAGCTTGGGGGGTTTGGCCAGCACAGATACGCAGTATTTT
CASSLGGLASTDTQYF
>.|.|TRBJ2-5|14|TRBV3-1/TRBV3-2
TGTGCCAGCAGCCAAGGGGGCGGGACGGAGACCCAGTACTTC
CASSQGGGTETQYF
>few|TRBD1|TRBJ2-7|15|TRBV19
TGTGCCAGTAGTATTACCGGGACAGGGGGCAACGAGCAGTACTTC
CASSITGTGGNEQYF
>.|.|TRBJ2-7|13|TRBV5-1
TGCGCCAGCAGCTTAACGTCCTCCTACGAGCAGTACTTC
CASSLTSSYEQYF
>.|TRBD1|TRBJ1-3|15|TRBV5-1
TGCGCCAGCAGCGAATCAGGGGGCCCTGGAAACACCATATATTTT
CASSESGGPGNTIYF
>.|.|TRBJ1-2|13|TRBV5-1
TGCGCCAGCAGCTTGATGGCGGGAGATGGCTACACCTTC
CASSLMAGDGYTF
>once|TRBD1|TRBJ2-7|14|TRBV27
TGTGCCAGCAGTCTGACAGGGAACATAGCGGAGCAGTACTTC
CASSLTGNIAEQYF
>few|.|TRBJ2-7|14|TRBV19
TGTGCCAGTAGTCAACATATCGGGCTGGGAGAGCAGTACTTC
CASSQHIGLGEQYF
>once|.|TRBJ2-2|15|TRBV6-5
TGTGCCAGCAGGGCGAGGGGGGAGGGCACCGGGGAGCTGTTTTTT
CASRARGEGTGELFF
>once|.|TRBJ1-5|16|TRBV19
TGTGCCAGTAGTACCACCCTTCAGGGGCTAAATCAGCCCCAGCATTTT
CASSTTLQGLNQPQHF
>.|TRBD2|TRBJ2-3|13|TRBV29-1
TGCAGCGCACTAGCGGGAAACACAGATACGCAGTATTTT
CSALAGNTDTQYF
>.|.|TRBJ2-1|12|TRBV5-1
TGCGCCAGCAGCTTGGAATTTCATGAGCAGTTCTTC
CASSLEFHEQFF
>.|.|TRBJ2-6|15|TRBV5-6
TGTGCCAGCAGCTTGATAGAATCTGGGGCCAACGTCCTGACTTTC
CASSLIESGANVLTF
>.|TRBD2|TRBJ2-1|16|TRBV7-9
TGTGCCAGCAGCCTGTCACTAGCGGGGGCCTACAATGAGCAGTTCTTC
CASSLSLAGAYNEQFF
>.|.|TRBJ1-3|15|TRBV9
TGTGCCAGCAGCCGGGACAAGGGCTCTGGAAACACCATATATTTT
CASSRDKGSGNTIYF
>.|.|TRBJ1-2|11|TRBV6-5
TGTGCCAGCAGCCCAGGGAGTGGCTACACCTTC
CASSPGSGYTF
>.|.|TRBJ1-1|14|TRBV15
TGTGCCACCAGCAGAGAAGCAATGAACACTGAAGCTTTCTTT
CATSREAMNTEAFF
>.|TRBD1|TRBJ2-7|14|TRBV6-5
TGTGCCAGCACCTTAGACAGGGGGTCGTACGAGCAGTACTTC
CASTLDRGSYEQYF
>.|.|TRBJ1-2|13|TRBV27
TGTGCCAGCAGTTTATTGGGTAACTATGGCTACACCTTC
CASSLLGNYGYTF
>.|TRBD1|TRBJ1-5|15|TRBV28
TGTGCCAGCAGTGGGGGACAGGAAGGTGATCAGCCCCAGCATTTT
CASSGGQEGDQPQHF